This record concerns one TCR beta chain sequence. The data originate from a study of blood T cell repertoires in COVID-19. In the study overall: Sites in the United States, Italy and Spain provided acute and convalescent COVID-19 samples.

Using immunoSEQ multiplex PCR, the repertoire was profiled, and TCRdb retains in-frame clones only, with some absent. The sample yields tens of thousands of clones, just under 85% seen once. Germline CDR1 and CDR2: SNHLY and FYNNEI. The length of the CDR3 is 13 residues. The J segment lost 1 base and the V segment lost 7 bases, leaving 4 bases of the junction unmatched. This chain links TRBV2 with TRBJ2-7; 7 bases align to TRBD1. Sequenced material: peripheral blood. This TCR was recovered from a man between 65 and 85 years old with acute or convalescent COVID-19. This chain's CDR3 is CASNRDSSYEQYF. CDR3 nucleotides: TGTGCCAGCAATCGGGACAGTTCCTACGAGCAGTACTTC.